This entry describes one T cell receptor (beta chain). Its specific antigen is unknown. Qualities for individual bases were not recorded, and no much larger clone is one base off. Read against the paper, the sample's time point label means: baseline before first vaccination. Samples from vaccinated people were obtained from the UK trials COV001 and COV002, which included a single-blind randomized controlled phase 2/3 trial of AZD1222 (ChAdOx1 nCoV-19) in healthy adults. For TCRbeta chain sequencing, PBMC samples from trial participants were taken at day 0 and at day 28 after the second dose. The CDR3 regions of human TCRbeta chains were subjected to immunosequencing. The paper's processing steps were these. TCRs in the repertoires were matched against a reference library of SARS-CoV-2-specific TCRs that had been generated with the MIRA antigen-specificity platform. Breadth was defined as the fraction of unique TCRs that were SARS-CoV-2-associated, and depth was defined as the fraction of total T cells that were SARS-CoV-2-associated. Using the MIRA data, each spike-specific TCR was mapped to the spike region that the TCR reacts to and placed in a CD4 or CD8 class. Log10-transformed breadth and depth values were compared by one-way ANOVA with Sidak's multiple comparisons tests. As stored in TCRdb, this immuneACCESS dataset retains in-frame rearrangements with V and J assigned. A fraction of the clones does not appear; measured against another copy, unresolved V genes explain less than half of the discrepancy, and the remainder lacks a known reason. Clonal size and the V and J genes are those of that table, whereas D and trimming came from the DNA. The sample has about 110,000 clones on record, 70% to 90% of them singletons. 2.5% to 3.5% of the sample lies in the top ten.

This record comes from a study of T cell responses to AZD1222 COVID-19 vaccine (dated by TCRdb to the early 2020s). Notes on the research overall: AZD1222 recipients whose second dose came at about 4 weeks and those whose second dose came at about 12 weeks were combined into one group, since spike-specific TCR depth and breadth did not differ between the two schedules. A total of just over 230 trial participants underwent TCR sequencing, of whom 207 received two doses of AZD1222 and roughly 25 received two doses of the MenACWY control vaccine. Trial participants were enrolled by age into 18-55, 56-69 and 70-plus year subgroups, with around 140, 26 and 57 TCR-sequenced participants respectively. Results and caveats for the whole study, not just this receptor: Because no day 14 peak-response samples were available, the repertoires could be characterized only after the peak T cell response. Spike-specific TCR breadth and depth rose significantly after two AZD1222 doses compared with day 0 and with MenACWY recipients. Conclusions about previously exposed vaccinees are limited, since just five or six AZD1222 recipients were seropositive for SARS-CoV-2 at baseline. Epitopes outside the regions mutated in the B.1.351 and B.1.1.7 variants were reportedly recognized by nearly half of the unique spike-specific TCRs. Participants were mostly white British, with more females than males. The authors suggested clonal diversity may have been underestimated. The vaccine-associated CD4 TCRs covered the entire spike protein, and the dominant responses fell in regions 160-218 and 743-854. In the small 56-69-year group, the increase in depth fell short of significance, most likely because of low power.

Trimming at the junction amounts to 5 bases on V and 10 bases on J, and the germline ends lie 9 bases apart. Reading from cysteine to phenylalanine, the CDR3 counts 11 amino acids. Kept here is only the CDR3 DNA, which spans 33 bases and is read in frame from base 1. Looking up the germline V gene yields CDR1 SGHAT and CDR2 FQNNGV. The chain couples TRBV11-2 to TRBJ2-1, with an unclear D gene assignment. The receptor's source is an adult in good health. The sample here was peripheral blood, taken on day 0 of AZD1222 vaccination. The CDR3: CASSPLEEQFF. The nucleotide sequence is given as TGTGCCAGCAGCCCGTTAGAAGAGCAGTTCTTC.